The source of this T cell receptor (beta chain) is a study of cytomegalovirus exposure and HLA in healthy donors. Study overall: Unique TCRs numbering around 80 million, obtained from HLA-typed donors, made up an early data release.

Findings of the study overall: A later analysis linked a missense variant in DCLRE1C to the trimming of TCR beta V and J genes. A few chains tied to CMV proved CMV antigen-specific in vitro. The availability of immune exposure information extended only to CMV serostatus.

In the PCR, 60 Vbeta and 13 Jbeta primers were used. Sequencing used immunoSEQ multiplex PCR; TCRdb keeps in-frame clones, though not all of them. The repertoire holds 170,000 or so clones, with less than 90% as singletons. Comment on this clone: Its antigen remains unidentified.

The origin of this receptor is a man aged 45-65 years in good health and CMV-seronegative. Sequencing was carried out using PBMCs.

CDR3 sequence reads: CASSFSGQETQYF. The CDR3 nucleotides are TGTGCCAGCAGCTTCTCAGGCCAAGAGACCCAGTACTTC. The chain uses TRBV11-2 and TRBJ2-5; D gene ambiguous. This CDR3 comprises 13 residues. In germline, CDR1 is SGHAT, CDR2 FQNNGV. Trimming removed 3 bases at V and 1 base at J, with 6 bases between.